Shown below are 10 T cell receptor beta chains from a single sample sequenced in a study of vaccination effects on CD4 cells after COVID-19. The protocol was immunoSEQ multiplex PCR, while the TCRdb copy is restricted to in-frame clones and leaves out a portion. The sample carries around 40,000 clones, 65% to 70% recorded once. A roughly 11-day culture period preceded the isolation of CD4+ T cells. Their antigens remain unidentified. The sample in question was CD4+ T cells from PBMCs cultured without peptide, obtained before COVID-19 vaccination. Every receptor here comes from a human donor who received a COVID-19 vaccine.

This clone is medium-sized by share. The chain is built from TRBV12-2 and TRBJ2-1; the table's D gene call, TRBD2, was not cross checked with the DNA. TRBV12-2 is a pseudogene locus. CDR3 length: 15 residues. For the CDR3, the DNA is TGTGCAAGTCGGCCCAGACTAGCGGGAGGGCAGGAGCAGTTCTTC. Amino acids: CASRPRLAGGQEQFF.

The chain recombines TRBV7-2 with TRBJ2-3, with D perhaps TRBD1 (6 bases). Germline V gene sequence: CDR1 SGHTA, CDR2 FQGNSA. The CDR3 has 16 residues. The V gene lost 5 bases and the J gene lost 3 bases, with 18 bases spanning the gap. The DNA for the CDR3 is TGTGCCAGCAGCCTCCCAGGGGCAGGAACGACAGATACGCAGTATTTT. Protein: CASSLPGAGTTDTQYF.

V is TRBV4-2 and J is TRBJ2-7, with 8 bases identical to TRBD2. This CDR3 spans 16 amino acids. V lost 0 bases and J lost 1; bases outside the gene matches: 5. Germline loops: CDR1 LGHNA, CDR2 YNFKEQ. CDR3 loop: CASSQDQSGSSYEQYF. The CDR3 DNA follows: TGTGCCAGCAGCCAAGATCAAAGCGGGAGTTCCTACGAGCAGTACTTC.

This chain connects TRBV12-3 or TRBV12-4 to TRBJ1-2; perhaps TRBD1 as D (6 bases). V was trimmed by 3 bases and J by 8 bases, leaving 10 bases between them. The CDR3 consists of 12 residues. The CDR3 nucleotides read TGTGCCAGCAGTTTTTCGGACAGCGGCTACACCTTC. This sequence encodes CASSFSDSGYTF.

There are a few counts of this clone. The rearrangement joins TRBV5-1 to TRBJ2-3; 7 bases are shared with TRBD2. Germline CDR1 reads SGHRS; CDR2 reads YFSETQ. The CDR3 is made up of 16 amino acids. J lost 0 bases, V lost 5 bases, and 9 bases had no gene match. CDR3 in amino acids: CASRVPREGSTDTQYF. The CDR3 region has the DNA TGCGCCAGCAGAGTTCCGAGGGAGGGCAGCACAGATACGCAGTATTTT.

This clone was seen only once. The rearrangement links TRBV5-1 to TRBJ1-1; D unresolved. Trimming stripped 1 base from V and 0 bases from J, with 22 bases between. Germline loops: CDR1 SGHRS, CDR2 YFSETQ. The CDR3 extends over 19 amino acids. Written as DNA, the CDR3 is TGCGCCAGCAGCTTGCTCGCCCCACGGGCGTCCATCATGAACACTGAAGCTTTCTTT. Its protein product is CASSLLAPRASIMNTEAFF.

This clone ranks as medium-sized. V is TRBV6-4 and J is TRBJ2-1; D may be TRBD1 (6 bases). From germline, CDR1 is MRHNA and CDR2 SNTAGT. Trimming removed 4 bases at V and 7 bases at J, with 17 bases between. The CDR3 contains 15 residues. CDR3 sequence reads: CASSAQGRSGNEQFF. Here the CDR3 DNA reads TGTGCCAGCAGTGCTCAGGGGCGGAGCGGAAATGAGCAGTTCTTC.

The chain couples TRBV5-4 to TRBJ2-3; 10 bases align to TRBD2. The CDR3 contains 16 residues. Germline values: CDR1 SGHNT, CDR2 YYREEE (reference sequence). V lost 4 bases and J lost 2; bases outside the gene matches: 7. Here the CDR3 reads CASSPGTSESTDTQYF. The CDR3 bases are TGTGCCAGCAGCCCAGGGACTAGCGAATCCACAGATACGCAGTATTTT.

The sample holds a few counts of this clone. The chain recombines TRBV2 with TRBJ2-3; D is perhaps TRBD2 (6 bases). Germline CDR1 reads SNHLY; CDR2 reads FYNNEI. The CDR3 has 12 amino acids. V was cut by 9 bases and J by 9 bases, with 16 bases left in between. In DNA, the CDR3 is TGTGCCAGTGGAATAGCGGTAGCCACGCAGTATTTT. It is translated as CASGIAVATQYF.

The CDR3 protein is CASSIRQNTEAFF. The CDR3 coding sequence is TGTGCCAGCAGTATCCGACAAAACACTGAAGCTTTCTTT. The rearrangement links TRBV27 to TRBJ1-1; D is undetermined. The CDR3 runs 13 residues. V lost 5 bases and J lost 2, with 9 bases in between. CDR1 is MNHEY, CDR2 SMNVEV, per germline (reference sequence).